The TCR beta chain described here comes from a study of blood T cells in healthy people across ages. The CDR3 sequence is 14 residues long. V lost 3 bases and J lost 8, with 16 bases in between. The germline V gene encodes CDR1 SEHNR and CDR2 FQNEAQ (reference sequence). For the second PCR, which ran for about 6 to 12 cycles, a sample-barcoded 5' primer and a J-beta primer mix were used. TCRdb recomputed calls from the 5' RACE reads with MiXCR, one row per CDR3 protein. In the table there are 600,000 to 1,000,000 distinct CDR3 sequences, 58% of which are singletons. The J gene is TRBJ1-2, the V gene TRBV7-9; D not certain. This TCR was sampled from a man under 40 in good health. The specimen sequenced was blood. As DNA, the CDR3 is TGTGCCAGCAGCTTTCCCGGGCAGGCGGGCGGCTACACCTTC. Protein sequence: CASSFPGQAGGYTF.